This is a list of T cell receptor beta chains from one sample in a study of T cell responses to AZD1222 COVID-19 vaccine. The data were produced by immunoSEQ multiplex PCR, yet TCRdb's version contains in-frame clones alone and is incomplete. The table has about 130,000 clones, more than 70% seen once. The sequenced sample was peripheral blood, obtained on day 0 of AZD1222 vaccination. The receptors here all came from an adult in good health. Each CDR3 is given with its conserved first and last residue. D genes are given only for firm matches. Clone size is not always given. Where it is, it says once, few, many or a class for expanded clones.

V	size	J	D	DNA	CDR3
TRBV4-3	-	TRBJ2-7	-	TGCGCCAGCAGCCACCTAACGGGTCCAGGGGGGTCCTACGAGCAGTACTTC	CASSHLTGPGGSYEQYF
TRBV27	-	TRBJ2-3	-	TGTGCCAGCAGTTCCCAGGGAGACCCTACAGATACGCAGTATTTT	CASSSQGDPTDTQYF
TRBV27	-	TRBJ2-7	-	TGTGCCAGCAGTTTGCGGGGCGAGCAGTACTTC	CASSLRGEQYF
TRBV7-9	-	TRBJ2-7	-	TGTGCCAGCAGCTTAGCGCAGGGCGGAACCTACGAGCAGTACTTC	CASSLAQGGTYEQYF
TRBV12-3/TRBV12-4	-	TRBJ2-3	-	TGTGCCAGCAGTCGCCACAGGGACGATACGCAGTATTTT	CASSRHRDDTQYF
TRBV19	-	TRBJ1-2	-	TGTGCCAGTAGTGTCCCAGGGAGCCCACGGGATGGCTACACCTTC	CASSVPGSPRDGYTF
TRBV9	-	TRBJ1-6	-	TGTGCCAGCAGCGTACATCCGGGCTCCTATAATTCACCCCTCCACTTT	CASSVHPGSYNSPLHF
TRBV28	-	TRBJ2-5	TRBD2	TGTGCCAGCAGTTTAGGGCGGCGGGCGGGAGGGCCTGAGACCCAGTACTTC	CASSLGRRAGGPETQYF
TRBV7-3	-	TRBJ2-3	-	TGTGCCAGCAGCTTAACGGGGAAGGGGCGTCGGGAGCAAGATACGCAGTATTTT	CASSLTGKGRREQDTQYF
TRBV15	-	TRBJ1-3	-	TGTGCCACCAGCAGGGACCGACTCTCTGGAAACACCATATATTTT	CATSRDRLSGNTIYF
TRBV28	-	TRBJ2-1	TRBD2	TGTGCCAGCAGTCCTACTAGCGGGGGGACCTACAATGAGCAGTTCTTC	CASSPTSGGTYNEQFF
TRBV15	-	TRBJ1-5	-	TGTGCCACCAGCAGAGGGAGGGGGTCGAATCAGCCCCAGCATTTT	CATSRGRGSNQPQHF
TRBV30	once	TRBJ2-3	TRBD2	TGTGCTGCGGGACTAGCGGGAGCGGCAGATACGCAGTATTTT	CAAGLAGAADTQYF
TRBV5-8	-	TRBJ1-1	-	TGTGCCAGCAGCATACGGGCGCGAAGGGGGAACACTGAAGCTTTCTTT	CASSIRARRGNTEAFF
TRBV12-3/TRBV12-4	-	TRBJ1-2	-	TGTGCCAGCAGTTTGGACAGCAACTATGGCTACACCTTC	CASSLDSNYGYTF
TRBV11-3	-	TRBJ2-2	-	TGTGCCAGCAGCTTAATCAGTTACACCGGGGAGCTGTTTTTT	CASSLISYTGELFF